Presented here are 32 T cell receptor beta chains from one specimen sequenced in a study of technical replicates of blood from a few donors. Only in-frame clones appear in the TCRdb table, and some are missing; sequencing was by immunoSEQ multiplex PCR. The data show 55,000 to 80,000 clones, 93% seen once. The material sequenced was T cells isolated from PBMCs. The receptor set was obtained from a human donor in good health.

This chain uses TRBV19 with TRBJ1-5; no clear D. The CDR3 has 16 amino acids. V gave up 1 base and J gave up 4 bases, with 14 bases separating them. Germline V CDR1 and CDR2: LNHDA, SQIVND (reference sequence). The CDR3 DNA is TGTGCCAGTAGTATAGGCCTTTGGCAGTCAAATCAGCCCCAGCATTTT. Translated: CASSIGLWQSNQPQHF. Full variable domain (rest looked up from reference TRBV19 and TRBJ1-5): DGGITQSPKYLFRKEGQNVTLSCEQNLNHDAMYWYRQDPGQGLRLIYYSQIVNDFQKGDIAEGYSVSREKKESFPLTVTSAQKNPTAFYLCASSIGLWQSNQPQHFGDGTRLSIL.

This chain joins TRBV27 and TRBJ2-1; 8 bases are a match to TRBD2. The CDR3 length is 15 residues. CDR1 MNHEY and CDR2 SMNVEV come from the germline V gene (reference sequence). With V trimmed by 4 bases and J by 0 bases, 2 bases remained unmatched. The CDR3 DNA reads TGTGCCAGCAGTTCAGGGACTAGCTCCTACAATGAGCAGTTCTTC. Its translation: CASSSGTSSYNEQFF.

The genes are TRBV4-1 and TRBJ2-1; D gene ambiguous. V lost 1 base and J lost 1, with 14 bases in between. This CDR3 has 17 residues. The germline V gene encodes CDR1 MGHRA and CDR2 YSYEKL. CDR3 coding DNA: TGCGCCAGCAGCCAAGTGGCGGAAGCGCATTCCTACAATGAGCAGTTCTTC. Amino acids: CASSQVAEAHSYNEQFF.

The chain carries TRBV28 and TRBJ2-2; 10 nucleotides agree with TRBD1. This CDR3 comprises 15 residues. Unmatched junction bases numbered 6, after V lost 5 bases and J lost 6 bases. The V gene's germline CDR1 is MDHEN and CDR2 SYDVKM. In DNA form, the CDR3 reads TGTGCCAGCAGTGTGACAGGGGGCGCACCCGGGGAGCTGTTTTTT. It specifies CASSVTGGAPGELFF.

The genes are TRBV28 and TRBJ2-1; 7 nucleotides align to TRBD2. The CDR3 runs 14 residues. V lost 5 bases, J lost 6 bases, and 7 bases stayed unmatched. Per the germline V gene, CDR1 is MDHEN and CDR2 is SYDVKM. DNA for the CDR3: TGTGCCAGCAGTCGGACTAGGGCACTCAATGAGCAGTTCTTC. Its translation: CASSRTRALNEQFF.

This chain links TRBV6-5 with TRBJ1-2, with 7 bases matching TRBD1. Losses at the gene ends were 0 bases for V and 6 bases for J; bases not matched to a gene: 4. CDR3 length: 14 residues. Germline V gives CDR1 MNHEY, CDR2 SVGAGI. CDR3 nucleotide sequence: TGTGCCAGCAGTTACTCGAACCAGGGGGATGGCTACACCTTC. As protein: CASSYSNQGDGYTF.

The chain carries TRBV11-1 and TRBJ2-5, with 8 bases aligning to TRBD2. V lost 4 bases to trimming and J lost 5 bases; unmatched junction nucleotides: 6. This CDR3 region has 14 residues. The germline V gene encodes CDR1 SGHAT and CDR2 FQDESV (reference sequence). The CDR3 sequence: CASSSTGGRETQYF. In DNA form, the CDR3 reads TGTGCCAGCAGCTCCACGGGGGGGCGTGAGACCCAGTACTTC. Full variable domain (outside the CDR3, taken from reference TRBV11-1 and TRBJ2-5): EAEVAQSPRYKITEKSQAVAFWCDPISGHATLYWYRQILGQGPELLVQFQDESVVDDSQLPKDRFSAERLKGVDSTLKIQPAELGDSAMYLCASSSTGGRETQYFGPGTRLLVL.

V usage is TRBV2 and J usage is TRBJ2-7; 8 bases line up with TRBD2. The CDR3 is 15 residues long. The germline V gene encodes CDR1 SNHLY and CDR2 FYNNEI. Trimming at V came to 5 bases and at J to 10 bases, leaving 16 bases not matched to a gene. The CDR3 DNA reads TGTGCCAGCAGTCTCGGGGGGGGCCCTTGGGAAGTTCAGTACTTC. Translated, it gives CASSLGGGPWEVQYF.

The CDR3 nucleotides are TGTGCCAGCTATTCCGGGACAGGGATTAACTATGGCTACACCTTC. Protein sequence: CASYSGTGINYGYTF. The chain combines TRBV25-1 with TRBJ1-2; 9 bases fit TRBD1. The CDR3 is made up of 15 amino acids. Germline V CDR1 and CDR2: MGHDK, SYGVNS. Losses at the gene ends were 8 bases for V and 1 base for J; bases not matched to a gene: 8.

The CDR3 protein is CASTRESMQFF. DNA for the CDR3: TGTGCCAGCACCAGGGAAAGTATGCAGTTCTTC. This chain uses TRBV6-5 with TRBJ2-1; tentatively, D is TRBD1 (5 bases). Trimming took off 7 bases at V and 12 bases at J, with 13 bases between the two ends. From germline, CDR1 is MNHEY and CDR2 SVGAGI. The CDR3 consists of 11 residues.

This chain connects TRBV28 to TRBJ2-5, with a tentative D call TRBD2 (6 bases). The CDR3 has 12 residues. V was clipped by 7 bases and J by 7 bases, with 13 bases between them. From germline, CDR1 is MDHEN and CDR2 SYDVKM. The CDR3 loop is CASNLGRGTQYF. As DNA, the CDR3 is TGTGCCAGCAATTTGGGGCGGGGGACCCAGTACTTC.

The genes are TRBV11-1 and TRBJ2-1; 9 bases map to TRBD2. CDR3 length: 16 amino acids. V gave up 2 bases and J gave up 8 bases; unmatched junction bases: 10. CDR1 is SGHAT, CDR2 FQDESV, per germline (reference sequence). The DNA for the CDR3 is TGTGCCAGCAGCTTATATGCGGGGGGGCTCCGCGATGAGCAGTTCTTC. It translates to CASSLYAGGLRDEQFF.

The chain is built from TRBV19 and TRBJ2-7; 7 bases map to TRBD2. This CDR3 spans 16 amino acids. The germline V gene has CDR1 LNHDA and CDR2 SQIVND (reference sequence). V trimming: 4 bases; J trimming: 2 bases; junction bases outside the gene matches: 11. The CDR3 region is CASSTIWGRGAYEQYF. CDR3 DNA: TGTGCCAGTAGTACCATCTGGGGGAGGGGAGCCTACGAGCAGTACTTC. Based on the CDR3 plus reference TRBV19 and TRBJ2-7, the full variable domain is DGGITQSPKYLFRKEGQNVTLSCEQNLNHDAMYWYRQDPGQGLRLIYYSQIVNDFQKGDIAEGYSVSREKKESFPLTVTSAQKNPTAFYLCASSTIWGRGAYEQYFGPGTRLTVT.

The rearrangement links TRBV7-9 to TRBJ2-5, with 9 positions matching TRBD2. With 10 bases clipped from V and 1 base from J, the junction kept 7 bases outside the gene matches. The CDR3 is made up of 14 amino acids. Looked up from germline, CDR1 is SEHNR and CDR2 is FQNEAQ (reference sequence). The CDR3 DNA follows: TGTGCCACAGGCGGGGGGGCCGTCCAAGAGACCCAGTACTTC. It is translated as CATGGGAVQETQYF.

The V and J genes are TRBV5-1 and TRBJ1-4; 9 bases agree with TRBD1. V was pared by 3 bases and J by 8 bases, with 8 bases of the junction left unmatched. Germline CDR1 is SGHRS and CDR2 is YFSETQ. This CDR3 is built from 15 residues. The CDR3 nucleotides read TGCGCCAGCAGCTCGCCGGACAGGGGTACAGAAAAACTGTTTTTT. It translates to CASSSPDRGTEKLFF.

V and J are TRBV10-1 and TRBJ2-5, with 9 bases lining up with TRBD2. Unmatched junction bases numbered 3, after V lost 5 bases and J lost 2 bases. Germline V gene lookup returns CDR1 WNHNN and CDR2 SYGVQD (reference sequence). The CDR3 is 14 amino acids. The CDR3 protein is CASSSSGAQETQYF. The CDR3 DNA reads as TGCGCCAGCAGTTCTAGCGGGGCGCAAGAGACCCAGTACTTC.

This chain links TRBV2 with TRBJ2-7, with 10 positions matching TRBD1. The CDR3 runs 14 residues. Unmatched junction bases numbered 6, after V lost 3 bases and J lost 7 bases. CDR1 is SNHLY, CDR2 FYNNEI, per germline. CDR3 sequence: CASSDGTGAPEQYF. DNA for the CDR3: TGTGCCAGCAGTGACGGGACAGGGGCCCCTGAGCAGTACTTC.

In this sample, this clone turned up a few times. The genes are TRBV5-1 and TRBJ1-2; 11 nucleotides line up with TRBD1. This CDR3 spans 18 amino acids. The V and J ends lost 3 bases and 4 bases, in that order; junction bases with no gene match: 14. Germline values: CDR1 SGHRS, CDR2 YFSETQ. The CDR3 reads CASSSKTNMGQGVYGYTF. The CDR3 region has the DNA TGCGCCAGCAGCTCGAAAACGAACATGGGACAGGGGGTCTATGGCTACACCTTC.

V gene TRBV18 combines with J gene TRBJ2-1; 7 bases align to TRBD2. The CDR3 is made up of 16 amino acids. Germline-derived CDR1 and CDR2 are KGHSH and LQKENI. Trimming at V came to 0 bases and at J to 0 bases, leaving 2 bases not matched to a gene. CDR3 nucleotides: TGTGCCAGCTCACCACCGGGACTAAGCTCCTACAATGAGCAGTTCTTC. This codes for CASSPPGLSSYNEQFF.

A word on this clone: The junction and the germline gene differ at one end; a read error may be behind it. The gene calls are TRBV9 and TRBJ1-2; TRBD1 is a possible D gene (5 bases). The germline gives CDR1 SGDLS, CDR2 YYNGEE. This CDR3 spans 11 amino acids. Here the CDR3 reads CASSGGGDRFF. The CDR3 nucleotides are TGTGCCAGCAGCGGGGGAGGGGATCGTTTCTTC.

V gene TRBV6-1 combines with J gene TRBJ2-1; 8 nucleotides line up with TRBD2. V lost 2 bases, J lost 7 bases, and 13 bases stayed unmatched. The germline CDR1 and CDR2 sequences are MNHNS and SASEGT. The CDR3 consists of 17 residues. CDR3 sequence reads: CASSEKRLANWGNEQFF. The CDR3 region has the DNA TGTGCCAGCAGTGAAAAACGACTAGCGAACTGGGGGAATGAGCAGTTCTTC.

The CDR3 loop is CASSPGFGAEQYF. Here the CDR3 DNA reads TGTGCCAGCAGTCCAGGGTTTGGGGCAGAGCAGTACTTC. The chain is built from TRBV28 and TRBJ2-7; tentatively, D is TRBD1 (5 bases). Trimming left V 5 bases short and J 7 bases short, with 15 bases between. The CDR3 has 13 amino acids. Germline loops: CDR1 MDHEN, CDR2 SYDVKM.

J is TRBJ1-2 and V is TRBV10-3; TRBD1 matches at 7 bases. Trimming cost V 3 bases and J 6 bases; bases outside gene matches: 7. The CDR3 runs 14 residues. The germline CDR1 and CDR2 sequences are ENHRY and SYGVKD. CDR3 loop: CAISEADRVNGYTF. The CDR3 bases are TGTGCCATCAGTGAAGCCGACAGGGTGAATGGCTACACCTTC.

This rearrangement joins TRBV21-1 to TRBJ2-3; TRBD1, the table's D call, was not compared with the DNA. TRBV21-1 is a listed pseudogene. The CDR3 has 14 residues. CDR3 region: CASSLQGWIDTQYF. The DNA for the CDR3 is TGTGCCAGCAGCCTTCAGGGGTGGATAGATACGCAGTATTTT.

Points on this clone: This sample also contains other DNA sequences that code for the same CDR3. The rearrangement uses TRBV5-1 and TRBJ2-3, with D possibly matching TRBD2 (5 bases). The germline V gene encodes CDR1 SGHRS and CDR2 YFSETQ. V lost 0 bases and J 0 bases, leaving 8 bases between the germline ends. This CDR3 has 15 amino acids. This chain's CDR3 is CASSLGGGSTDTQYF. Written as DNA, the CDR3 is TGCGCCAGCAGCTTGGGAGGCGGGAGCACAGATACGCAGTATTTT. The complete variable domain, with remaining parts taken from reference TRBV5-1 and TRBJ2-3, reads KAGVTQTPRYLIKTRGQQVTLSCSPISGHRSVSWYQQTPGQGLQFLFEYFSETQRNKGNFPGRFSGRQFSNSRSEMNVSTLELGDSALYLCASSLGGGSTDTQYFGPGTRLTVL.

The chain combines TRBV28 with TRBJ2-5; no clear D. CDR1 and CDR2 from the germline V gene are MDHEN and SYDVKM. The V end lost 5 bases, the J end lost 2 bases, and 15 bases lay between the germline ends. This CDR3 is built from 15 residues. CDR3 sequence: CASSAVGVGQETQYF. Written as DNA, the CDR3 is TGTGCCAGCAGTGCCGTCGGAGTAGGACAAGAGACCCAGTACTTC.

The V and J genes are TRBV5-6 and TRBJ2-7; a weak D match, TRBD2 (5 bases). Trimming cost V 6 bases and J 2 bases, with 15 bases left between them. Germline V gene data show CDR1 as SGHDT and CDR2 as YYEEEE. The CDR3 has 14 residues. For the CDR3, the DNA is TGTGCCAGCACCATTCTGAGGACTGCCTACGAGCAGTACTTC. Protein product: CASTILRTAYEQYF. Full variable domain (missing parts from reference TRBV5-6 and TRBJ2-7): DAGVTQSPTHLIKTRGQQVTLRCSPKSGHDTVSWYQQALGQGPQFIFQYYEEEERQRGNFPDRFSGHQFPNYSSELNVNALLLGDSALYLCASTILRTAYEQYFGPGTRLTVT.

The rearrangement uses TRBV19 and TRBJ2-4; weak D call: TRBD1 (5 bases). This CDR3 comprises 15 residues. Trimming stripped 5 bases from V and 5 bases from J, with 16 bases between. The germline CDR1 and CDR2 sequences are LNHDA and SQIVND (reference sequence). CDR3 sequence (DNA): TGTGCCAGTAGTGATAGGGGCCTAAGCGAAAACATTCAGTACTTC. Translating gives CASSDRGLSENIQYF.

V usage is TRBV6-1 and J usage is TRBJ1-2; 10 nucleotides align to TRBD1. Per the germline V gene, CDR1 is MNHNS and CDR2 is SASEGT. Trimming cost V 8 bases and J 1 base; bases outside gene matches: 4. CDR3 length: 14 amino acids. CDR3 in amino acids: CASADRGVNYGYTF. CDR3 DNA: TGTGCCAGCGCGGACAGGGGGGTTAACTATGGCTACACCTTC.

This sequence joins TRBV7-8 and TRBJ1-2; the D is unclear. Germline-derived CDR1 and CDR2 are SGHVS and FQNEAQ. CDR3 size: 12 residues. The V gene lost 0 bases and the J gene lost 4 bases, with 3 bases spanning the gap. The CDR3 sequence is CASSLALYGYTF. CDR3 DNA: TGTGCCAGCAGCTTAGCCCTCTATGGCTACACCTTC.

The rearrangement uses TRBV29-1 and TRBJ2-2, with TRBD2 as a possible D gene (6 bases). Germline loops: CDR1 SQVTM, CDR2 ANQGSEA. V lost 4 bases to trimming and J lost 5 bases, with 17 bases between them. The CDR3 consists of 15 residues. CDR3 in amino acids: CSVVVSGHTTGELFF. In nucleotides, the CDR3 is TGCAGCGTTGTCGTTAGCGGTCATACGACCGGGGAGCTGTTTTTT.

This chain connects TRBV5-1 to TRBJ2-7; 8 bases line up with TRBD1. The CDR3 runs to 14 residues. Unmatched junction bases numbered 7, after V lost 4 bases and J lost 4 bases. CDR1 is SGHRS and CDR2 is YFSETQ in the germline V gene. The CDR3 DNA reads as TGCGCCAGCAGCCCGGACAGGGCCCCATACGAGCAGTACTTC. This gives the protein CASSPDRAPYEQYF.